These 15 T cell receptor beta chains originate from one sample sequenced in a study of T-cell reconstitution after alpha-beta-depleted transplantation in children. Library preparation (for TCRbeta) was performed with unique molecular identifiers. TCRdb reprocessed the PCR reads via MiXCR and lists one record per CDR3 protein. The sample has around 93,000 distinct CDR3 sequences; roughly 8% are singletons. Sequences were derived from PBMCs from the stem cell graft donor, sampled from the stem cell graft. The source is a human donor who donated a stem cell graft to a child with congenital amegakaryocytic thrombocytopenia.

This clonotype was observed a few times. V and J are TRBV28 and TRBJ1-1; the D gene is possibly TRBD1 (5 bases). V was cut by 3 bases and J by 3 bases, with 17 bases left in between. This CDR3 is built from 16 residues. CDR1 is MDHEN and CDR2 is SYDVKM in the germline V gene. CDR3 sequence: CASSFSTGTWDTEAFF. The CDR3 DNA follows: TGTGCCAGCAGTTTTAGTACCGGGACTTGGGACACTGAAGCTTTCTTT.

This clonotype was seen at least ten times. This chain joins TRBV5-1 and TRBJ2-1; 14 bases are shared with TRBD2. Germline V gene lookup returns CDR1 SGHRS and CDR2 YFSETQ. This CDR3 is 17 amino acids long. Trimming cost V 4 bases and J 6 bases; bases outside gene matches: 9. The CDR3 loop is CASSEGLAGVPRNEQFF. For the CDR3, the DNA is TGCGCCAGCAGCGAGGGACTAGCGGGAGTTCCCCGCAATGAGCAGTTCTTC.

This clonotype came up many times. This chain joins TRBV5-1 and TRBJ1-4; maybe TRBD1 (6 bases). The CDR3 sequence is 15 residues long. The germline V gene has CDR1 SGHRS and CDR2 YFSETQ. V was trimmed by 3 bases and J by 3 bases, leaving 12 bases between them. CDR3 nucleotide sequence: TGCGCCAGCAGCTCAGGGGCTTCGGCTAATGAAAAACTGTTTTTT. Its protein product is CASSSGASANEKLFF.

This clonotype was seen repeatedly, ten times or more. The V call is TRBV4-1, the J call TRBJ2-3; 10 positions match TRBD2. This CDR3 region has 19 residues. V lost 4 bases, J lost 5 bases, and 18 bases stayed unmatched. Per the germline V gene, CDR1 is MGHRA and CDR2 is YSYEKL. For the CDR3, the DNA is TGCGCCAGCAGCCCAGGGGACAATAGCGGGAGGCCGGGATTAGATACGCAGTATTTT. It specifies CASSPGDNSGRPGLDTQYF.

This clonotype was found many times. The genes are TRBV12-3 or TRBV12-4 and TRBJ2-5; D gene uncertain. V was pared by 1 base and J by 5 bases, with 11 bases between. The CDR3 sequence is 14 residues long. CDR3 loop: CASSLDQGLETQYF. In nucleotides, the CDR3 is TGTGCCAGCAGTTTAGATCAAGGCTTGGAGACCCAGTACTTC.

This clonotype appeared many times. J is TRBJ2-7 and V is TRBV20-1; TRBD1 matches at 8 bases. The J segment lost 6 bases and the V segment lost 3 bases, leaving 4 bases of the junction unmatched. Germline-derived CDR1 and CDR2 are DFQATT and SNEGSKA (reference sequence). This CDR3 has 12 residues. The CDR3 nucleotides are TGCAGTGCTAGCAGGGGGCGGATCGAGCAGTACTTC. Translated: CSASRGRIEQYF.

The count of this clonotype is one. A single base separates this from a much larger clone, so it may be a read error. The chain combines TRBV3-1 with TRBJ2-2; TRBD1 matches at 10 bases. The CDR3 has 14 residues. Looked up from germline, CDR1 is LGHDT and CDR2 is YNNKEL (reference sequence). V gave up 9 bases and J gave up 4 bases; unmatched junction bases: 5. CDR3 nucleotide sequence: TGTGCCAGTATCGGGACAGGGGTCACCGGGGAGCTGTTTTTT. Its protein is CASIGTGVTGELFF.

This clonotype was counted at least ten times. The J gene is TRBJ1-1, the V gene TRBV20-1; a possible D gene is TRBD1 (6 bases). Per the germline V gene, CDR1 is DFQATT and CDR2 is SNEGSKA (reference sequence). This CDR3 has 14 residues. V was cut by 2 bases and J by 5 bases, with 15 bases left in between. The CDR3 sequence is CSARKPGGWTEAFF. The CDR3 region has the DNA TGCAGTGCTAGAAAACCGGGGGGCTGGACTGAAGCTTTCTTT.

Ten or more counts support this clonotype. The rearrangement joins TRBV11-1 to TRBJ2-1; 10 positions agree with TRBD2. Per germline, CDR1 SGHAT and CDR2 FQDESV (reference sequence). The V and J ends lost 5 bases and 1 base, in that order; junction bases with no gene match: 17. CDR3 length: 20 amino acids. The CDR3 DNA reads TGTGCCAGCAGCCCCCGAGGGGGACTAGCGATCCGGGGGTCCTACAATGAGCAGTTCTTC. Encoded protein: CASSPRGGLAIRGSYNEQFF.

This clonotype was recorded many times. The rearrangement links TRBV25-1 to TRBJ2-5; weak D call: TRBD1 (7 bases). Trimming stripped 5 bases from V and 5 bases from J, with 15 bases between. The CDR3 has 14 amino acids. Per the germline V gene, CDR1 is MGHDK and CDR2 is SYGVNS. The CDR3 DNA reads as TGTGCCAGCAGTCCTCGACAGGGAGGCGAGACCCAGTACTTC. This encodes CASSPRQGGETQYF.

This clonotype was recorded at least ten times. This chain uses TRBV10-3 with TRBJ1-5; no firm D call. This CDR3 region has 16 residues. V was shortened by 2 bases and J by 2 bases, with 13 bases between the two germline ends. Germline V gene lookup returns CDR1 ENHRY and CDR2 SYGVKD. CDR3 protein: CAISEDPGGGNQPQHF. CDR3 in DNA: TGTGCCATCAGTGAGGATCCGGGAGGAGGCAATCAGCCCCAGCATTTT.

This clonotype appeared many times. The rearrangement links TRBV7-7 to TRBJ1-2; TRBD1 might be the D (5 bases). V was clipped by 2 bases and J by 4 bases, with 20 bases between them. Looked up from germline, CDR1 is SSHAT and CDR2 is FNYEAQ (reference sequence). The CDR3 consists of 17 residues. The CDR3 nucleotides are TGTGCCAGCAGCTTACCGCTGACCCCGGGACGGTCCTATGGCTACACCTTC. As protein: CASSLPLTPGRSYGYTF.

This clonotype was recorded at least ten times. The V call is TRBV5-1, the J call TRBJ2-7; D could derive from TRBD1 or TRBD2 (5 bases each). The CDR3 contains 13 residues. The V end was cut by 3 bases, the J end by 5 bases, with 12 bases between. Germline assignment: CDR1 SGHRS and CDR2 YFSETQ. The CDR3 DNA follows: TGCGCCAGCAGCTCGGGACGTTGGGACGAGCAGTACTTC. Translation: CASSSGRWDEQYF.

This clonotype occurred a few times. The J gene is TRBJ2-4, the V gene TRBV21-1; the table's D gene call, TRBD1, was not cross checked with the DNA. TRBV21-1 is an annotated pseudogene. The CDR3 consists of 12 residues. The CDR3 here is CASRGTGNSQYF. Here the CDR3 DNA reads TGTGCCAGCCGTGGGACAGGGAACAGTCAGTACTTC.

This clonotype was detected ten times or more. The chain is built from TRBV20-1 and TRBJ1-2; possible D gene TRBD1, 6 bases. This CDR3 is 15 amino acids long. V lost 0 bases and J 3 bases, leaving 14 bases between the germline ends. The germline CDR1 and CDR2 sequences are DFQATT and SNEGSKA (reference sequence). CDR3 sequence (DNA): TGCAGTGCTAGAGATTGGGTGGGGGCTGACTATGGCTACACCTTC. It codes for CSARDWVGADYGYTF.